Listed here are 13 T cell receptor beta chains from one sample, sequenced in a study of long-term antiretroviral therapy in people with HIV. Runs used v3.0 of the immunoSEQ assay and were done at survey level. Generated by immunoSEQ multiplex PCR, the TCRdb table keeps only in-frame clones and is missing some. This table has about 42,000 clones, roughly 86% appearing once. The sample was unsorted PBMCs, taken 0.1 years before starting antiretroviral therapy. Source of these receptors: a woman aged 50 to 60 with HIV.

The chain has TRBV29-1 and TRBJ1-1; weak D call: TRBD1 (5 bases). Trimming left V 5 bases short and J 1 base short, with 14 bases between. The CDR3 runs to 14 residues. Germline V gene data show CDR1 as SQVTM and CDR2 as ANQGSEA. The CDR3 DNA reads TGCAGCGTTTCAAGGGGCGCCGGGAACACTGAAGCTTTCTTT. Translation gives CSVSRGAGNTEAFF.

This chain joins TRBV5-6 and TRBJ2-7; possibly TRBD2 for D (6 bases). CDR1 and CDR2 (germline): SGHDT, YYEEEE. V lost 4 bases, J lost 5 bases, and 16 bases lay in between. The CDR3 is 14 amino acids. CDR3 in amino acids: CASSNLGGRHEQYF. The CDR3 bases are TGTGCCAGCAGCAACCTCGGGGGTCGCCACGAGCAGTACTTC.

The V call is TRBV2, the J call TRBJ2-2; D unresolved. The germline gives CDR1 SNHLY, CDR2 FYNNEI. CDR3 size: 15 residues. With 8 bases removed from V and 2 bases from J, the gap between germline ends came to 15 bases. The CDR3 here is CASSRSVINTGELFF. DNA of the CDR3: TGTGCCAGCTCCCGGTCGGTGATAAACACCGGGGAGCTGTTTTTT.

The chain employs TRBV11-2 and TRBJ1-1; D might be TRBD1 (6 bases). V was cut by 3 bases and J by 1 base, with 6 bases left in between. Germline V gives CDR1 SGHAT, CDR2 FQNNGV. CDR3 length: 13 residues. CDR3 DNA: TGTGCCAGCAGCTTGGACAGGAACACTGAAGCTTTCTTT. Translating gives CASSLDRNTEAFF.

Only a few counts were recorded for this clone. The V and J genes are TRBV27 and TRBJ1-6, with unresolved D. The germline V and J ends were trimmed by 3 bases and 6 bases, with 12 bases remaining between them. The length of the CDR3 is 15 residues. Germline-derived CDR1 and CDR2 are MNHEY and SMNVEV (reference sequence). CDR3 loop: CASSLGPGGNSPLHF. As DNA, the CDR3 is TGTGCCAGCAGTTTGGGCCCCGGTGGTAATTCACCCCTCCACTTT.

This chain connects TRBV4-1 to TRBJ1-2; TRBD1 is a possible D gene (6 bases). V lost 0 bases and J lost 2, with 10 bases in between. The CDR3 consists of 15 residues. Per the germline V gene, CDR1 is MGHRA and CDR2 is YSYEKL. This chain's CDR3 is CASSQEARGNYGYTF. In DNA, the CDR3 is TGCGCCAGCAGCCAAGAGGCCAGGGGAAACTATGGCTACACCTTC.

This chain links TRBV21-1 with TRBJ1-5. TRBV21-1 is a pseudogene. The CDR3 is 18 residues long. The CDR3 loop reads CASSKGAEVGRSNQPQHF. The CDR3 DNA sequence: TGTGCCAGCAGCAAAGGGGCGGAGGTAGGGAGAAGCAATCAGCCCCAGCATTTT.

The chain is built from TRBV2 and TRBJ1-2; unclear D gene. Germline CDR1 and CDR2: SNHLY and FYNNEI. V lost 0 bases and J lost 6, with 14 bases in between. The CDR3 extends over 15 amino acids. The CDR3: CASSEALQAANGYTF. CDR3 nucleotides: TGTGCCAGCAGTGAAGCGCTTCAAGCTGCTAATGGCTACACCTTC.

The chain uses TRBV7-3 and TRBJ2-1, with D uncertain. V dropped 5 bases and J dropped 8 bases, with 13 bases sitting between them. CDR3 length equals 13 residues. Per germline, CDR1 SGHTA and CDR2 FQGTGA. The CDR3, as DNA: TGTGCCAGCAGCGCAACCATTACGGATGAGCAGTTCTTC. This encodes CASSATITDEQFF.

The chain is built from TRBV20-1 and TRBJ1-1; the D is unclear. Germline CDR1 is DFQATT and CDR2 is SNEGSKA (reference sequence). The CDR3 has 11 amino acids. V was clipped by 4 bases and J by 6 bases, with 9 bases between them. The CDR3: CSAKWGAEAFF. As DNA, the CDR3 is TGCAGTGCTAAATGGGGTGCTGAAGCTTTCTTT.

This clone was observed once. One junction end does not reproduce the germline sequence, and a read error may be involved. This chain connects TRBV7-7 to TRBJ2-3; 11 positions match TRBD1. The CDR3 has 15 residues. Per germline, CDR1 SSHAT and CDR2 FNYEAQ (reference sequence). CDR3 amino acids: CASSPGGQGGNTQYF. CDR3 DNA: TGTGCTAGCAGCCCCGGGGGACAGGGGGGAAATACGCAGTATTTT.

This chain links TRBV27 with TRBJ1-2; D call uncertain. The germline V gene has CDR1 MNHEY and CDR2 SMNVEV (reference sequence). The V end lost 3 bases, the J end lost 14 bases, and 19 bases lay between the germline ends. The CDR3 sequence is 13 residues long. CDR3 region: CASSFSRDQLRTF. In DNA, the CDR3 is TGTGCCAGCAGTTTCTCCAGAGACCAGCTTCGTACCTTC.

This chain links TRBV13 with TRBJ2-3; TRBD2 aligns across 10 bases. The CDR3 is 19 residues long. The J segment lost 0 bases and the V segment lost 0 bases, leaving 9 bases of the junction unmatched. Germline-derived CDR1 and CDR2 are PRHDT and FYEKMQ (reference sequence). This chain's CDR3 is CASSLGLAGEKGSTDTQYF. CDR3 nucleotides: TGTGCCAGCAGCTTAGGCCTAGCGGGGGAAAAAGGTAGCACAGATACGCAGTATTTT.